Listed below are T cell receptor beta chains from one sample, sequenced in a study of T cells in Graves' hyperthyroidism and ophthalmopathy. TCRdb independently ran MiXCR on the multiplex PCR reads; one entry per CDR3 protein. Among about 290,000 distinct CDR3 sequences listed, 16% were seen once. The sequenced material came from blood. Receptors were obtained from a man aged 25-40 years with Graves' hyperthyroidism. CDR3s include the opening cysteine and the closing phenylalanine or tryptophan. A D gene is named only where the DNA matches it firmly. A row's size may be missing; if present it is once, few, many or a size class.

v_call	clone_size	d_call	j_call	cdr3_nt	cdr3_aa
TRBV24-1	few	NA	TRBJ2-5	TGTGCCACCAGTGAACGTTACAGCCAAGAGACCCAGTACTTC	CATSERYSQETQYF
TRBV7-2	NA	TRBD2	TRBJ2-7	TGTGCCAGCAGCTTAACGGGAGGCCTCTCCTACGAGCAGTACTTC	CASSLTGGLSYEQYF
TRBV6-1	NA	TRBD1	TRBJ2-5	TGTGCCAGTAAGGACAGGGCCATAGAAGAGACCCAGTACTTC	CASKDRAIEETQYF
TRBV28	many	NA	TRBJ2-1	TGTGCCAGCAGTTTTGCTCTGGACAATTACAATGAGCAGTTCTTC	CASSFALDNYNEQFF
TRBV7-9	many	TRBD1	TRBJ1-5	TGTGCCAGCAGCCTTGGACAGGGGTATCAGCCCCAGCATTTT	CASSLGQGYQPQHF
TRBV4-1	NA	TRBD2	TRBJ2-1	TGCGCCAGCAGCCAAGAACCTAGCGGGAGCGGGAGGGAGCAGTTCTTC	CASSQEPSGSGREQFF
TRBV6-1	many	NA	TRBJ1-2	TGTGCCAGCAGTGATCAGGGACCACTCTATGGCTACACCTTC	CASSDQGPLYGYTF
TRBV27	few	NA	TRBJ1-6	TGTGCCAGCAGAGGGGAGCCGTCACCCCTCCACTTT	CASRGEPSPLHF
TRBV20-1	NA	TRBD2	TRBJ2-7	TGCAGTGCTAGGGTCCCCGGGACTAGCGGGTTCGAGCAGTACTTC	CSARVPGTSGFEQYF
TRBV6-5	NA	NA	TRBJ1-5	TGTGCCAGCAGTTACTCGTGGGGTCTAAGGCAGCCCCAGCATTTT	CASSYSWGLRQPQHF
TRBV7-9	few	NA	TRBJ2-1	TGTGCCAGCAGCTTGGGTCGAATAGCATTGGGCGATGAGCAGTTCTTC	CASSLGRIALGDEQFF
TRBV11-2	many	TRBD2	TRBJ2-3	TGTGCCAGCAACACCCCAGCGGGAGGCACAGATACGCAGTATTTT	CASNTPAGGTDTQYF
TRBV4-1	few	NA	TRBJ1-4	TGCGCCAGCAGCCAAGCGGGAGGTGCGGGAAAACTGTTTTTT	CASSQAGGAGKLFF
TRBV27	many	TRBD1	TRBJ1-1	TGTGCCAGCAGTCAGAACAGGGGGACGTACACTGAAGCTTTCTTT	CASSQNRGTYTEAFF
TRBV18	once	TRBD2	TRBJ2-1	TGTGCCAGCTCGCCAGCGGGAGTAGAGACCCATGAGCAGTTCTTC	CASSPAGVETHEQFF
TRBV6-2/TRBV6-3	many	NA	TRBJ2-7	TGTGCCAGCAGCAACCGGGGCGAGACCTCCTACGAGCAGTACTTC	CASSNRGETSYEQYF
TRBV7-2	many	TRBD2	TRBJ2-1	TGTGCCAGCAGCTTAGGGGGGCTAGCGGGGGGGAATGAGCAGTTCTTC	CASSLGGLAGGNEQFF
TRBV27	few	NA	TRBJ1-5	TGTGCCAGCAGTTTGAGTCACCGGGGCAATCAGCCCCAGCATTTT	CASSLSHRGNQPQHF
TRBV4-1	few	NA	TRBJ2-4	TGCGCCAGCAGCCAATTACTGGGAGCCAAAAACATTCAGTACTTC	CASSQLLGAKNIQYF
TRBV7-3	many	TRBD1	TRBJ2-5	TGTGCCAGCAGCCCACAGGGGCCCCAAGAGACCCAGTACTTC	CASSPQGPQETQYF
TRBV6-2/TRBV6-3	many	NA	TRBJ2-3	TGTGCCAGCACCCCCGTGTTCGTCGATACGCAGTATTTT	CASTPVFVDTQYF
TRBV30	NA	NA	TRBJ1-4	TGTGCCTGGAGTGTAACCCGGGGGGGGAAACTGTTTTTT	CAWSVTRGGKLFF
TRBV11-3	many	NA	TRBJ2-7	TGTGCCAGCAGCTTAAGGCGGTTGCACGAGCAGTACTTC	CASSLRRLHEQYF
TRBV2	many	NA	TRBJ1-5	TGTGCCAGCAGTGAACGGGGGTTTAGCAATCAGCCCCAGCATTTT	CASSERGFSNQPQHF
TRBV20-1	many	TRBD1	TRBJ2-7	TGCAGTGCTCACGACAGGGAGAAAGGGTACGAGCAGTACTTC	CSAHDREKGYEQYF